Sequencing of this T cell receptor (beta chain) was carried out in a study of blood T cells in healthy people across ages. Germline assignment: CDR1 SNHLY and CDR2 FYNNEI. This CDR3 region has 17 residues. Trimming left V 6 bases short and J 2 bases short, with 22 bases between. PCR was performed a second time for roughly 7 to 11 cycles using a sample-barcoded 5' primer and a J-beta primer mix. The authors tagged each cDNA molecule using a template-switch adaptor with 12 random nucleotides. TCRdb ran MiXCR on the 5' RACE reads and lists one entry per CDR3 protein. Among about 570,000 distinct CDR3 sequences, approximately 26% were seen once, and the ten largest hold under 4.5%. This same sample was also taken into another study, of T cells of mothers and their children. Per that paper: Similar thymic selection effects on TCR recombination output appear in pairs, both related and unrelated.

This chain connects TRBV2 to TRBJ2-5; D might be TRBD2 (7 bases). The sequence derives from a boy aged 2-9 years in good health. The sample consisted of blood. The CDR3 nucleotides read TGTGCCAGCAGGGGACAACGCCGGGACTACCATCAAGAGACCCAGTACTTC. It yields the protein CASRGQRRDYHQETQYF.